A selection of T cell receptor beta chains follows, all from one sample in a study of cytomegalovirus exposure and HLA in healthy donors. Clones were read by immunoSEQ multiplex PCR, and TCRdb kept only the in-frame ones, dropping some. The table records some 150,000 clones, 70% to 90% of them present only once. The specimen sequenced was PBMCs. These receptor sequences come from a young woman in good health and CMV-seropositive. Both conserved end residues are trimmed from each CDR3. Rows may omit the clone size; those that give it use once, few, many or a size class.

V gene	J gene	clone size	CDR3 protein
TRBV4-1	TRBJ2-7	-	ASSQDRGYEQY
TRBV9	TRBJ2-1	-	ASSFGLAGGGEQF
TRBV11-2	TRBJ2-1	-	ASSQDRPKKF
TRBV7-8	TRBJ1-1	-	ACRGSSYAEAF
TRBV9	TRBJ2-5	-	ASSAVPAGRETQY
TRBV30	TRBJ1-5	-	AWSRRTQPQH
TRBV7-9	TRBJ2-2	-	ASSLKPAGTGELF
TRBV7-2	TRBJ1-1	-	ASSLSAGGYTEAF
TRBV6-1	TRBJ2-7	-	ATNGLAGGTYEQY
TRBV6-6	TRBJ2-2	once	ASSTQGARNTGELF
TRBV25-1	TRBJ2-5	-	ASKRDSSPETQY
TRBV11-2	TRBJ2-7	-	ASSLIRNYEQY
TRBV7-3	TRBJ2-5	-	ASSLTGGTYQETQY
TRBV5-4	TRBJ1-2	-	ASSLPSQGGYGYT
TRBV6-5	TRBJ2-6	-	ASGPGANVLT
TRBV29-1	TRBJ1-4	-	SVEDDSPNEKLF
TRBV19	TRBJ1-2	-	ASSIRQNYGYT
TRBV5-1	TRBJ1-6	-	ASSLSETQGLSPLH
TRBV30	TRBJ1-1	-	AWSAGTATRAF
TRBV4-3	TRBJ1-5	-	ASSQAWQGSQPQH
TRBV7-2	TRBJ2-3	few	ASRAGGDTQY
TRBV13	TRBJ1-6	-	ASSSPAVGGSPLH
TRBV15	TRBJ1-1	-	ATSRDNRATEAF
TRBV6-6	TRBJ1-5	-	ASSYYGGKLTQH
TRBV5-5	TRBJ2-5	-	ASSLAPTSGVGETQY
TRBV5-6	TRBJ2-1	-	ASSLRDRGNHNEQF
TRBV27	TRBJ2-7	-	ASSLTGGYEQY